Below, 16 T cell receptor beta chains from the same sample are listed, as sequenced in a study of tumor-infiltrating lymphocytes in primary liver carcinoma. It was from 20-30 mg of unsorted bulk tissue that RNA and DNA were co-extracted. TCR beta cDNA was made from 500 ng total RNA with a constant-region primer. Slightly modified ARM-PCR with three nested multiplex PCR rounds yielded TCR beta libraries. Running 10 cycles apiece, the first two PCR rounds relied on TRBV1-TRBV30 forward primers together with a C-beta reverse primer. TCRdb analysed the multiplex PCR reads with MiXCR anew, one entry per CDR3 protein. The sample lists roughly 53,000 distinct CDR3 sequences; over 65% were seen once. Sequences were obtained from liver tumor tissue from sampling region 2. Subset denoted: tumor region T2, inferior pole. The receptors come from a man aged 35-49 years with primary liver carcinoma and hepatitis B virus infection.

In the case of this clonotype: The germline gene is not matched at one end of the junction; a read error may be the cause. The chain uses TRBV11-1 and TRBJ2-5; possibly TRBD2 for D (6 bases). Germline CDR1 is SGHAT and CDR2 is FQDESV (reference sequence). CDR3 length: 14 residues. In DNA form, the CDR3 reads TGTACCAGCAGCTTCCGCGGCGGGGCGCTGACCCGGTACTTC. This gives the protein CTSSFRGGALTRYF.

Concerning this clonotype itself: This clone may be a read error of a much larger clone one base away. The CDR3 DNA follows: TGTGCCAGCAGCTTAGGAGTAAACGAGCTGTACTTC. It translates to CASSLGVNELYF. The chain employs TRBV7-9 and TRBJ2-7; no reliable D call. Germline CDR1 is SEHNR and CDR2 is FQNEAQ (reference sequence). CDR3 size: 12 residues.

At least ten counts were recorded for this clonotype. The CDR3 sequence is CASSQAGPDDEQFF. Written as DNA, the CDR3 is TGTGCCAGCAGCCAAGCGGGACCCGATGATGAGCAGTTCTTC. The chain has TRBV4-2 and TRBJ2-1, with D tentatively TRBD1 or TRBD2 (5 bases each). V was cut by 1 base and J by 8 bases, with 12 bases left in between. The V gene's germline CDR1 is LGHNA and CDR2 YNFKEQ. The CDR3 is made up of 14 amino acids.

The CDR3 loop is CAWCEAGLASNQPQHF. As DNA, the CDR3 is TGTGCCTGGTGTGAAGCCGGGTTAGCTAGCAATCAGCCCCAGCATTTT. The chain uses TRBV30 and TRBJ1-5; D is uncertain. V was pared by 5 bases and J by 0 bases, with 17 bases between. Looked up from germline, CDR1 is GTSNPN and CDR2 is SVGIG (reference sequence). This CDR3 comprises 16 residues.

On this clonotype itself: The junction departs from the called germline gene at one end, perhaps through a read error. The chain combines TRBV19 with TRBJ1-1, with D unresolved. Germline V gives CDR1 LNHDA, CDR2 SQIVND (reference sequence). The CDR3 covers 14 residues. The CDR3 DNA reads TGTGCCAGTAGTATAGATAAAAGGAACACTGAAGCTTCCTTT. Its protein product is CASSIDKRNTEASF.

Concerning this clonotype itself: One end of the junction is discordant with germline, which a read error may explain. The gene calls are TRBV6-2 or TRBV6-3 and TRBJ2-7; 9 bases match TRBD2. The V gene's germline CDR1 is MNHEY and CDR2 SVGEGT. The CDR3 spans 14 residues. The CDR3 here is CTSSRLAGSYEHYF. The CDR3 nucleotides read TGTACCAGCAGTAGGCTAGCGGGATCCTACGAGCATTACTTC.

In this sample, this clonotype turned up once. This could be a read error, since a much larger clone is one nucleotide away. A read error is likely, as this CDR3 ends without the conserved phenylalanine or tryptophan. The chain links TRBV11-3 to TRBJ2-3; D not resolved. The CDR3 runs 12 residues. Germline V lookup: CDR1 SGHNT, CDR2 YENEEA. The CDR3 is CACSFNEDTQYS. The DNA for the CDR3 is TGTGCCTGCAGCTTCAATGAAGATACGCAGTATTCT.

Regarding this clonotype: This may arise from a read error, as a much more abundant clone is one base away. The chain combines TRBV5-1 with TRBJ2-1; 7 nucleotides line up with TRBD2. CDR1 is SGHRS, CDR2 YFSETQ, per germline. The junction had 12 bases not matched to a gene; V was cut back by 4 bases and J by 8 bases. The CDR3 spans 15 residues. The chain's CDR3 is CASSETGGSVYEQFF. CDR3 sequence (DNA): TGCGCCAGCAGCGAGACTGGCGGGAGTGTGTATGAGCAGTTCTTC.

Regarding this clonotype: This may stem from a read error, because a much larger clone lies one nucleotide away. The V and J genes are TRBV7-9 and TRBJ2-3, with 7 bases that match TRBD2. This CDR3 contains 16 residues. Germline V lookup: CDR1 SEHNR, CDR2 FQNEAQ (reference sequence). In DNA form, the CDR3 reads TGTGCCAGCAGCTTAGCGGGAGCGGGACCCACAGATGCGCAGTATTTT. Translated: CASSLAGAGPTDAQYF. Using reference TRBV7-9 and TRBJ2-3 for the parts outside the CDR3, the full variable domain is DTGVSQNPRHKITKRGQNVTFRCDPISEHNRLYWYRQTLGQGPEFLTYFQNEAQLEKSRLLSDRFSAERPKGSFSTLEIQRTEQGDSAMYLCASSLAGAGPTDAQYFGPGTRLTVL.

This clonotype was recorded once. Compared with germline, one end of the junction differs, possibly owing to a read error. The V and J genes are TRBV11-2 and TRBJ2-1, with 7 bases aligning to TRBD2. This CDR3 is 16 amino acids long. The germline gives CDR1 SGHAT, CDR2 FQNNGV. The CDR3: CASGLDIGLGMGEQFF. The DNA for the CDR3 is TGTGCCAGCGGCTTGGATATCGGACTAGGCATGGGTGAGCAATTCTTC.

DNA for the CDR3: TGCGCCAGCAGCCCACCGGGACTAGGGGTCTATGGGCAGTACTTC. Residues: CASSPPGLGVYGQYF. The chain is built from TRBV4-1 and TRBJ2-7; 8 nucleotides match TRBD2. Germline values: CDR1 MGHRA, CDR2 YSYEKL. The V gene end was trimmed by 4 bases and the J gene end by 9 bases; junction bases not matched to a gene: 14. CDR3 length: 15 amino acids.

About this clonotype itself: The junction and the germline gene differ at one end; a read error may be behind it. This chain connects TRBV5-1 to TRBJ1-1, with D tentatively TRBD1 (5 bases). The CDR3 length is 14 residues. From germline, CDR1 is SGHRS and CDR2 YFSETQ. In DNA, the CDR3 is TGCGCCAGCGTTGGGGGTTCAGGGAACATTGAAGCTTTCTTT. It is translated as CASVGGSGNIEAFF.

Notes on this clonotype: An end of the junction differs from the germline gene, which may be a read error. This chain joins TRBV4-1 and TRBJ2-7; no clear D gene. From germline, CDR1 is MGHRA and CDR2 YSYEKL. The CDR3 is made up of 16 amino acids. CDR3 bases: TGCGCCAGCAGCCAAGATTTTATCGGAAACTCCTACGAGCGGTACTTC. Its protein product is CASSQDFIGNSYERYF.

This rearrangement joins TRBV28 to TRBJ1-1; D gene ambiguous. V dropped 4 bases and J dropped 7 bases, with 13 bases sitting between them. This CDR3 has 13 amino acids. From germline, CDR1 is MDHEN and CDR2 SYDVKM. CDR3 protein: CASSSSRLVEAFF. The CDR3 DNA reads TGTGCCAGCAGTTCATCACGCCTGGTTGAAGCTTTCTTT.

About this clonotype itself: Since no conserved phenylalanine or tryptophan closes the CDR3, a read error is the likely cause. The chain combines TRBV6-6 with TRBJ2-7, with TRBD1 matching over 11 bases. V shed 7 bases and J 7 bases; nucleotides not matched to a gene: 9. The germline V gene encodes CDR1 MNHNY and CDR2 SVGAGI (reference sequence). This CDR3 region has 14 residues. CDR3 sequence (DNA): TGTGCCAGCATTAGGGACAGGGGGTTGGGGGAGCAGTACCTC. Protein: CASIRDRGLGEQYL.

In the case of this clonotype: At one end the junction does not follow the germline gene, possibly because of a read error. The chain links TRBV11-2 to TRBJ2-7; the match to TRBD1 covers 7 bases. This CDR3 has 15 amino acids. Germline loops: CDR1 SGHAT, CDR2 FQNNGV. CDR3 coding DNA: TGTGCCAGCAGTCTCTCCGACAGGGACGGCTACGAACAGTACTTC. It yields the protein CASSLSDRDGYEQYF. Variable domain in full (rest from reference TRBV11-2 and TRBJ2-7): EAGVAQSPRYKIIEKRQSVAFWCNPISGHATLYWYQQILGQGPKLLIQFQNNGVVDDSQLPKDRFSAERLKGVDSTLKIQPAKLEDSAVYLCASSLSDRDGYEQYFGPGTRLTVT.